Listed below are T cell receptor beta chains from one sample, sequenced in a study of blood T cell repertoires in COVID-19. TCRdb's table, derived via immunoSEQ multiplex PCR, lists solely in-frame clones and lacks some. The sample has roughly 200,000 clones; approximately 88% are singletons. The sample consisted of PBMCs or T cells enriched from blood (not recorded which). The origin of the receptors is a man between 18 and 29 years old with acute COVID-19. The CDR3 runs from the conserved cysteine through the conserved F or W. Fields, in order: clone size, CDR3 length, J gene, D gene, V gene, CDR3 DNA, CDR3 protein. The D gene is left open where the match is weak. Rows give clone size only sometimes, using once, few, many, or a class for an expanded clone.

clone size: .; CDR3 length: 14; J gene: TRBJ1-1; D gene: TRBD1; V gene: TRBV24-1; CDR3 DNA: TGTGCCACCAGTGATGTAGGACAGGGGAATCGGGCTTTCTTT; CDR3 protein: CATSDVGQGNRAFF
clone size: .; CDR3 length: 15; J gene: TRBJ1-1; D gene: .; V gene: TRBV7-9; CDR3 DNA: TGTGCCAGCAGCCCCGAAGGGGTCATGAACACTGAAGCTTTCTTT; CDR3 protein: CASSPEGVMNTEAFF
clone size: .; CDR3 length: 13; J gene: TRBJ2-7; D gene: .; V gene: TRBV27; CDR3 DNA: TGTGCCAGCAGTTTAGGGCAGCACTACGAGCAGTACTTC; CDR3 protein: CASSLGQHYEQYF
clone size: .; CDR3 length: 18; J gene: TRBJ2-3; D gene: TRBD2; V gene: TRBV2; CDR3 DNA: TGTGCCAGCACCAGGACGGTAGCGGGGGGATCTAGCACAGATACGCAGTATTTT; CDR3 protein: CASTRTVAGGSSTDTQYF
clone size: .; CDR3 length: 15; J gene: TRBJ1-2; D gene: TRBD1; V gene: TRBV7-9; CDR3 DNA: TGTGCCAGCAGCTTAGTGGGACAGGGGGGGAGCGGCTACACCTTC; CDR3 protein: CASSLVGQGGSGYTF
clone size: .; CDR3 length: 15; J gene: TRBJ2-7; D gene: TRBD2; V gene: TRBV11-2; CDR3 DNA: TGTGCCAGCAGCTCCGTAGCGGGAGAATCTCGCGAGCAGTACTTC; CDR3 protein: CASSSVAGESREQYF
clone size: .; CDR3 length: 15; J gene: TRBJ2-7; D gene: TRBD1; V gene: TRBV9; CDR3 DNA: TGTGCCAGCTCAGAAGATGGGACAGCCTCCTACGAGCAGTACTTC; CDR3 protein: CASSEDGTASYEQYF
clone size: .; CDR3 length: 13; J gene: TRBJ1-3; D gene: .; V gene: TRBV30; CDR3 DNA: TGTGCCTGGAACACAAACTCTGGAAACACCATATATTTT; CDR3 protein: CAWNTNSGNTIYF
clone size: .; CDR3 length: 16; J gene: TRBJ2-1; D gene: TRBD2; V gene: TRBV3-1/TRBV3-2; CDR3 DNA: TGTGCCAGCAGCCCTAAGCGGGACCGCTCCTACAATGAGCAGTTCTTC; CDR3 protein: CASSPKRDRSYNEQFF
clone size: .; CDR3 length: 14; J gene: TRBJ2-7; D gene: TRBD1; V gene: TRBV5-5; CDR3 DNA: TGTGCCAGCAGCCCTTGGGACAGCTCCTACGAGCAGTACTTC; CDR3 protein: CASSPWDSSYEQYF
clone size: .; CDR3 length: 16; J gene: TRBJ1-4; D gene: TRBD1; V gene: TRBV5-4; CDR3 DNA: TGTGCCAGCAGCTTGGATGGACAGGGGGTGAATGAAAAACTGTTTTTT; CDR3 protein: CASSLDGQGVNEKLFF
clone size: .; CDR3 length: 12; J gene: TRBJ2-7; D gene: TRBD1; V gene: TRBV28; CDR3 DNA: TGTGCCAGCAGTAGACAGGGTTACGAGCAGTACTTC; CDR3 protein: CASSRQGYEQYF
clone size: .; CDR3 length: 24; J gene: TRBJ2-3; D gene: TRBD2; V gene: TRBV4-2; CDR3 DNA: TGTGCCAGCAGCCAACCCTTCCCGGATTTTAGCGGGAGCTCGTCCCTCATTCCCACAGATACGCAGTATTTT; CDR3 protein: CASSQPFPDFSGSSSLIPTDTQYF
clone size: .; CDR3 length: 15; J gene: TRBJ2-1; D gene: .; V gene: TRBV27; CDR3 DNA: TGTGCCAGCAGTGGGCCCGAACTCTCCTACAATGAGCAGTTCTTC; CDR3 protein: CASSGPELSYNEQFF
clone size: .; CDR3 length: 14; J gene: TRBJ1-6; D gene: TRBD1; V gene: TRBV10-3; CDR3 DNA: TGTGCCATCAGTGGGACAGGGGGGGATTCACCCCTCCACTTT; CDR3 protein: CAISGTGGDSPLHF
clone size: .; CDR3 length: 13; J gene: TRBJ1-2; D gene: .; V gene: TRBV2; CDR3 DNA: TGTGCCAGCAGTGAGCAGGGATACTATGGCTACACCTTC; CDR3 protein: CASSEQGYYGYTF
clone size: .; CDR3 length: 15; J gene: TRBJ1-1; D gene: .; V gene: TRBV28; CDR3 DNA: TGTGCCAGCATTTGGGGATCCGGGACTCTGGGTGAAGCTTTCTTT; CDR3 protein: CASIWGSGTLGEAFF
clone size: .; CDR3 length: 13; J gene: TRBJ2-7; D gene: TRBD2; V gene: TRBV27; CDR3 DNA: TGTGCCAGCAGCTCCAGGGAGGGCTACGAGCAGTACTTC; CDR3 protein: CASSSREGYEQYF
clone size: .; CDR3 length: 19; J gene: TRBJ1-4; D gene: .; V gene: TRBV19; CDR3 DNA: TGTGCCAGTAGTATAGACCCTATGACTCGGCAGGGTCACGGTGAAAAACTGTTTTTT; CDR3 protein: CASSIDPMTRQGHGEKLFF
clone size: .; CDR3 length: 14; J gene: TRBJ2-7; D gene: TRBD1; V gene: TRBV5-6; CDR3 DNA: TGTGCCAGCAGCGCGGGACAGGGTTTCGGCGAGCAGTACTTC; CDR3 protein: CASSAGQGFGEQYF
clone size: few; CDR3 length: 15; J gene: TRBJ2-1; D gene: .; V gene: TRBV5-4; CDR3 DNA: TGTGCCAGCAGCCTGGACTCTAGCTCCTACAATGAGCAGTTCTTC; CDR3 protein: CASSLDSSSYNEQFF
clone size: .; CDR3 length: 15; J gene: TRBJ2-7; D gene: .; V gene: TRBV27; CDR3 DNA: TGTGCCAGCAGTTTACGCGTAGCGTCGACCTACGAGCAGTACTTC; CDR3 protein: CASSLRVASTYEQYF
clone size: .; CDR3 length: 14; J gene: TRBJ2-1; D gene: TRBD2; V gene: TRBV29-1; CDR3 DNA: TGCAGCGTTGAAGCATGGACTAGTGAGGCTTTGAGGTTCTTC; CDR3 protein: CSVEAWTSEALRFF
clone size: .; CDR3 length: 15; J gene: TRBJ1-5; D gene: TRBD1; V gene: TRBV19; CDR3 DNA: TGTGCCAGTAGTTATAAGGACAGGGGGAATCAGCCCCAGCATTTT; CDR3 protein: CASSYKDRGNQPQHF
clone size: .; CDR3 length: 16; J gene: TRBJ1-3; D gene: .; V gene: TRBV7-2; CDR3 DNA: TGTGCCAGCAGCTTAGCTGCAGGGGCTACGGGAAACACCATATATTTT; CDR3 protein: CASSLAAGATGNTIYF
clone size: few; CDR3 length: 14; J gene: TRBJ2-5; D gene: .; V gene: TRBV5-6; CDR3 DNA: TGTGCCAGCAGGAACCGGGCCGGGGGAGAGACCCAGTACTTC; CDR3 protein: CASRNRAGGETQYF
clone size: .; CDR3 length: 13; J gene: TRBJ2-7; D gene: .; V gene: TRBV28; CDR3 DNA: TGTGCCAGCACCGGGGTGTACTCCTACGAGCAGTACTTC; CDR3 protein: CASTGVYSYEQYF
clone size: .; CDR3 length: 14; J gene: TRBJ1-5; D gene: TRBD1; V gene: TRBV28; CDR3 DNA: TGTGCCAGCACCGGGCAGGGGGCCGATCAGCCCCAGCATTTT; CDR3 protein: CASTGQGADQPQHF
clone size: .; CDR3 length: 11; J gene: TRBJ1-4; D gene: .; V gene: TRBV19; CDR3 DNA: TGTGCCAGTAGTGGGAGTGAAAAACTGTTTTTT; CDR3 protein: CASSGSEKLFF
clone size: .; CDR3 length: 14; J gene: TRBJ2-7; D gene: TRBD1; V gene: TRBV7-9; CDR3 DNA: TGTGCCAGCAGCCCCGGGACAGACTCCTACGAGCAGTACTTC; CDR3 protein: CASSPGTDSYEQYF
clone size: .; CDR3 length: 14; J gene: TRBJ1-4; D gene: TRBD1; V gene: TRBV28; CDR3 DNA: TGTGCCAGCACTTACGGGACAGCCAATGAAAAACTGTTTTTT; CDR3 protein: CASTYGTANEKLFF
clone size: .; CDR3 length: 17; J gene: TRBJ2-2; D gene: .; V gene: TRBV6-4; CDR3 DNA: TGTGCCAGCAGTGATACCCCGGGGACTGAGAACACCGGGGAGCTGTTTTTT; CDR3 protein: CASSDTPGTENTGELFF
clone size: .; CDR3 length: 15; J gene: TRBJ2-1; D gene: TRBD2; V gene: TRBV7-6; CDR3 DNA: TGTGCCAGCAGCTCTGAGCGGGAGGGCTACAATGAGCAGTTCTTC; CDR3 protein: CASSSEREGYNEQFF
clone size: .; CDR3 length: 19; J gene: TRBJ2-2; D gene: .; V gene: TRBV4-1; CDR3 DNA: TGCGCCAGCAGCCAAGACTACCTAGCGCGAAAAACCTTCACCGGGGAGCTGTTTTTT; CDR3 protein: CASSQDYLARKTFTGELFF
clone size: .; CDR3 length: 17; J gene: TRBJ2-5; D gene: TRBD2; V gene: TRBV7-2; CDR3 DNA: TGTGCCAGCAGCTTGCCGAAACTAGCGGGATTTGTGGAGACCCAGTACTTC; CDR3 protein: CASSLPKLAGFVETQYF
clone size: .; CDR3 length: 14; J gene: TRBJ1-6; D gene: .; V gene: TRBV30; CDR3 DNA: TGTGCCTGGAGTGTACTTGGGCCCAATTCACCCCTCCACTTT; CDR3 protein: CAWSVLGPNSPLHF
clone size: .; CDR3 length: 14; J gene: TRBJ2-7; D gene: TRBD2; V gene: TRBV13; CDR3 DNA: TGTGCCAGCAGTCCCGGGACTAGCGGGATCGAGCAGTACTTC; CDR3 protein: CASSPGTSGIEQYF
clone size: .; CDR3 length: 14; J gene: TRBJ2-1; D gene: TRBD2; V gene: TRBV29-1; CDR3 DNA: TGCAGCGTTACCGGACTAGAACTTAACAATGAGCAGTTCTTC; CDR3 protein: CSVTGLELNNEQFF
clone size: .; CDR3 length: 16; J gene: TRBJ2-7; D gene: TRBD1; V gene: TRBV5-5; CDR3 DNA: TGTGCCAGCAGCCCTTCCGGGACAGGCGGACCCTACGAGCAGTACTTC; CDR3 protein: CASSPSGTGGPYEQYF
clone size: .; CDR3 length: 16; J gene: TRBJ2-6; D gene: TRBD1; V gene: TRBV19; CDR3 DNA: TGTGCCAGCTCCCCGGACAGGGGGTCTGGGGCCAACGTCCTGACTTTC; CDR3 protein: CASSPDRGSGANVLTF
clone size: .; CDR3 length: 14; J gene: TRBJ1-1; D gene: .; V gene: TRBV28; CDR3 DNA: TGTGCCAGCAGTGTGGACAGACTGAACACTGAAGCTTTCTTT; CDR3 protein: CASSVDRLNTEAFF